A single sample is the source of the 16 T cell receptor beta chains below, sequenced in a study of blood T cells in healthy people across ages. Then a second PCR, running about 6 to 12 cycles, was carried out with a sample-barcoded 5' primer and a J-beta primer mix. In TCRdb, the 5' RACE reads were re-called with MiXCR into one record per CDR3 protein. Of over a million distinct CDR3 sequences in the sample, 42% were seen once. The sample was blood. The source is a woman younger than 35 in good health.

The chain has TRBV10-2 and TRBJ2-2; TRBD2 matches 10 bases. The junction had 6 bases not matched to a gene; V was cut back by 4 bases and J by 7 bases. CDR1 and CDR2 from the germline V gene are WSHSY and SAAADI. This CDR3 spans 15 amino acids. The CDR3 DNA is TGCGCCAGCAGTGGGCTAGCGGGGGTTGACGGGGAGCTGTTTTTT. Translation gives CASSGLAGVDGELFF.

This chain links TRBV29-1 with TRBJ2-2; a possible D gene is TRBD1 (6 bases). Germline values: CDR1 SQVTM, CDR2 ANQGSEA. This CDR3 is built from 13 residues. V was cut by 6 bases and J by 0 bases, with 8 bases left in between. In DNA, the CDR3 is TGCAGCGTGGACAGAACGAACACCGGGGAGCTGTTTTTT. This gives the protein CSVDRTNTGELFF.

This clonotype was found a few times. This chain joins TRBV12-3 or TRBV12-4 and TRBJ2-1; 7 bases align to TRBD1. The CDR3 is 16 residues long. V dropped 5 bases and J dropped 0; count of bases not matched to a gene: 7. The DNA of the CDR3 is TGTGCCAGCAGTCCGCGACAGGGAATCTCCTACAATGAGCAGTTCTTC. Protein: CASSPRQGISYNEQFF.

Regarding this clonotype: This may be a read error, as it is one base from a much larger clone. The chain couples TRBV29-1 to TRBJ2-3, with 7 nucleotides matching TRBD1. Germline CDR1 reads SQVTM; CDR2 reads ANQGSEA. This CDR3 is built from 14 residues. Unmatched junction bases numbered 10, after V lost 6 bases and J lost 4 bases. CDR3 region: CSVETGLSPDTQYF. CDR3 DNA: TGCAGCGTAGAGACAGGGTTGAGTCCAGATACGCAGTATTTT.

This chain links TRBV2 with TRBJ2-1; 8 nucleotides align to TRBD2. In germline, CDR1 is SNHLY, CDR2 FYNNEI. Trimming removed 2 bases from V and 6 bases from J; junction bases left unmatched: 6. This CDR3 spans 15 amino acids. The CDR3 nucleotides read TGTGCCAGCAGTGAAAGGGCGGGAGGCCCCAATGAGCAGTTCTTC. Protein sequence: CASSERAGGPNEQFF.

This clonotype was seen a few times. DNA for the CDR3: TGTGCCAGCAGTTTTAGGCAGGGATCAGAGACCCAGTACTTC. It codes for CASSFRQGSETQYF. The V call is TRBV12-3 or TRBV12-4, the J call TRBJ2-5; a possible D gene is TRBD1 (5 bases). CDR3 length: 14 amino acids. V dropped 3 bases and J dropped 4 bases, with 12 bases sitting between them.

The rearrangement uses TRBV7-6 and TRBJ2-3, with TRBD2 matching 9 bases. V lost 5 bases and J lost 0; bases outside the gene matches: 12. In germline, CDR1 is SGHVS, CDR2 FNYEAQ. The CDR3 spans 18 residues. The CDR3 DNA sequence: TGTGCCAGCAGCGTTATCGGACTAGCGCAAACTAGCACAGATACGCAGTATTTT. As protein: CASSVIGLAQTSTDTQYF.

This chain's CDR3 is CASSLDSWDRNEQFF. The CDR3 nucleotides are TGTGCCAGCAGCTTAGACTCATGGGACAGAAATGAGCAGTTCTTC. V and J are TRBV7-8 and TRBJ2-1, with 7 bases fitting TRBD1. With V trimmed by 1 base and J by 7 bases, 7 bases remained unmatched. Germline lookup yields CDR1 SGHVS and CDR2 FQNEAQ. The CDR3 sequence is 15 residues long.

This clonotype was recorded a few times. The chain joins TRBV3-1 to TRBJ2-5; D is unresolved. The end of the DNA is better explained by TRBJ2-7, so the J call may be wrong. The CDR3 is made up of 13 amino acids. Germline V gene lookup returns CDR1 LGHDT and CDR2 YNNKEL (reference sequence). Written as DNA, the CDR3 is TGTGCCAGCAGCCATGGCCACATTTACGAGCAGTACTTC. It translates to CASSHGHIYEQYF.

The V call is TRBV5-1, the J call TRBJ2-7; TRBD1 matches 8 bases. Losses at the gene ends were 4 bases for V and 4 bases for J; bases not matched to a gene: 13. Germline assignment: CDR1 SGHRS and CDR2 YFSETQ. The CDR3 length is 16 residues. CDR3 coding DNA: TGCGCCAGCAGCCCAGACCCCGGGACAGGCGGATACGAGCAGTACTTC. Protein product: CASSPDPGTGGYEQYF.

This clonotype was seen a handful of times. This chain connects TRBV29-1 to TRBJ2-5; D is undetermined. Between the trimmed V and J ends, which lost 4 bases and 2 bases, there was a span of 14 bases. Germline assignment: CDR1 SQVTM and CDR2 ANQGSEA. The CDR3 length is 14 residues. The CDR3, as DNA: TGCAGCGTTGGCACTCAGGTAGTTCAAGAGACCCAGTACTTC. Its protein is CSVGTQVVQETQYF. Together with reference TRBV29-1 and TRBJ2-5, the CDR3 gives the full variable domain: SAVISQKPSRDICQRGTSLTIQCQVDSQVTMMFWYRQQPGQSLTLIATANQGSEATYESGFVIDKFPISRPNLTFSTLTVSNMSPEDSSIYLCSVGTQVVQETQYFGPGTRLLVL.

This clonotype was counted only a few times. The chain couples TRBV2 to TRBJ2-3; TRBD1 might be the D (5 bases). Per the germline V gene, CDR1 is SNHLY and CDR2 is FYNNEI. V lost 7 bases, J lost 3 bases, and 23 bases lay in between. The length of the CDR3 is 17 residues. CDR3 in amino acids: CASTIWGWSNQTDTQYF. As DNA, the CDR3 is TGTGCCAGCACAATATGGGGCTGGAGCAATCAGACAGATACGCAGTATTTT. The variable domain in full, completed from reference TRBV2 and TRBJ2-3, reads EPEVTQTPSHQVTQMGQEVILRCVPISNHLYFYWYRQILGQKVEFLVSFYNNEISEKSEIFDDQFSVERPDGSNFTLKIRSTKLEDSAMYFCASTIWGWSNQTDTQYFGPGTRLTVL.

This clonotype was seen a handful of times. The chain has TRBV6-1 and TRBJ2-3, with D maybe TRBD1 (7 bases). The V and J ends lost 8 bases and 0 bases respectively, with 12 bases between them. Germline lookup yields CDR1 MNHNS and CDR2 SASEGT. The CDR3 covers 14 residues. CDR3 bases: TGTGCCAGCCTACAGGGGACTAGCACAGATACGCAGTATTTT. Protein: CASLQGTSTDTQYF.

This clonotype occurred a few times. The chain joins TRBV13 to TRBJ1-1; D is unresolved. Germline lookup yields CDR1 PRHDT and CDR2 FYEKMQ (reference sequence). The V and J ends lost 1 base and 5 bases respectively, with 11 bases between them. The length of the CDR3 is 14 residues. Here the CDR3 reads CASSLELGVTEAFF. For the CDR3, the DNA is TGTGCCAGCAGCTTAGAACTGGGAGTGACTGAAGCTTTCTTT.

The chain has TRBV5-1 and TRBJ1-1; D uncertain. V was clipped by 4 bases and J by 7 bases, with 17 bases between them. The CDR3 contains 14 residues. Germline lookup yields CDR1 SGHRS and CDR2 YFSETQ. The CDR3 nucleotides read TGCGCCAGCAGCCCCTCGAGGGCGAACGGTGAAGCTTTCTTT. It yields the protein CASSPSRANGEAFF.

The V and J genes are TRBV6-1 and TRBJ2-1, with no clear D. Per the germline V gene, CDR1 is MNHNS and CDR2 is SASEGT. The CDR3 length is 13 residues. Trimming removed 10 bases at V and 0 bases at J, with 10 bases between. The CDR3 sequence: CATDTSSYNEQFF. CDR3 sequence (DNA): TGTGCCACCGACACGAGCTCCTACAATGAGCAGTTCTTC.